This T cell receptor beta chain derives from a study of T cell responses to AZD1222 COVID-19 vaccine. Study outcomes and limitations: Baseline seropositivity occurred in only a handful of AZD1222 recipients.

The CDR3 sequence is 13 residues long. V lost 3 bases and J lost 8; bases outside the gene matches: 0. CDR1 is LNHDA, CDR2 SQIVND, per germline (reference sequence). Using immunoSEQ multiplex PCR, the repertoire was profiled, and TCRdb retains in-frame clones only, with some absent. The repertoire holds around 110,000 clones, with 85% to 95% as singletons. A remark on this clone: Its antigen is unknown.

V usage is TRBV19 and J usage is TRBJ2-1; 11 bases line up with TRBD2. Sequenced material: peripheral blood, taken 28 days after the second AZD1222 dose. The source is an adult who received the AZD1222 COVID-19 vaccine. Written as DNA, the CDR3 is TGTGCCAGTAGTATGGGACTAGCGGATGAGCAGTTCTTC. Its translation: CASSMGLADEQFF.